The T cell receptor beta chain under discussion was sequenced for a study of cytomegalovirus exposure and HLA in healthy donors. Findings of the study overall: With further analysis later on, most CMV-associated TCR beta chains appeared HLA-restricted. For most TCR beta V segments, an earlier analysis put the productive rate at about 87% or about 30% of the time. A later analysis reportedly identified an Asian-associated ancestry cluster as carrying fewer N-insertions than the 666-donor mean.

The length of the CDR3 is 14 residues. Deletions cut 2 bases from V and 1 base from J, with 9 bases between. Germline-derived CDR1 and CDR2 are GTSNPN and SVGIG (reference sequence). Primers: 60 Vbeta forward and 13 Jbeta reverse. The assay was immunoSEQ multiplex PCR, and TCRdb's table has in-frame clones only and misses some. The table shows 140,000 to 150,000 clones, with over 70% occurring only once. A remark on this clone: The antigen remains unidentified.

V is TRBV30 and J is TRBJ2-1; D is unresolved. This TCR derives from a man under 40 in good health and CMV-seronegative. Sequencing input: PBMCs. The CDR3 loop is CAWSSLVSYNEQFF. CDR3 coding DNA: TGTGCCTGGAGTAGCCTAGTATCCTACAATGAGCAGTTCTTC.